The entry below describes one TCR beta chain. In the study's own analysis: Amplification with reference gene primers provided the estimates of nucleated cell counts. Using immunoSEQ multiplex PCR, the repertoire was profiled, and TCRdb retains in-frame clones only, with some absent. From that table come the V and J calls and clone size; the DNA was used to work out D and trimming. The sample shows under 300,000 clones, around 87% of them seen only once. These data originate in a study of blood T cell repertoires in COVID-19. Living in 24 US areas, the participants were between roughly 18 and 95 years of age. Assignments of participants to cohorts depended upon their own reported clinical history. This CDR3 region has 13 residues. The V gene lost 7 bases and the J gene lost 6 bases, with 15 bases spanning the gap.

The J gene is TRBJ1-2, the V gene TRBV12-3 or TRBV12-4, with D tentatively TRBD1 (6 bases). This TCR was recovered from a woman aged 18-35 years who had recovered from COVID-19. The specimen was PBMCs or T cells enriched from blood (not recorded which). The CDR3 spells CASTPGGADGYTF. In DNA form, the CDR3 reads TGTGCCAGCACCCCGGGGGGGGCTGATGGCTACACCTTC.